A single TCR beta chain is shown here with its context. Its cognate antigen is unknown. The data belong to a study of T cell repertoires in cytomegalovirus infection. Looking at the study overall: CMV infection and matching HLA type were both indicated by public TCR beta signatures.

Deletions cut 10 bases from V and 0 bases from J, with 13 bases between. This CDR3 comprises 13 residues. In germline, CDR1 is ENHRY, CDR2 SYGVKD. Via MiXCR, TCRdb re-called the reads, giving one row per CDR3 protein. This table holds approximately 200,000 distinct CDR3 sequences, 22% found once. Notes on the study in general: Cumulative public TCR beta family frequency identified carriers of CMV plus the relevant HLA. CMV-specific TCR beta clonotypes restricted by HLA-C were the ones dominating the ex vivo response.

The sample comprised CD8+ T cells from PBMCs. This sequence originates from a human donor in good health (CMV status not recorded). Some clones in this sample may be carry-over from other donors' samples. This rearrangement joins TRBV10-3 to TRBJ2-7; possibly TRBD1 for D (7 bases). The CDR3 DNA reads TGTGCCAGGGGAGGACAGGACTCCTACGAGCAGTACTTC. It specifies CARGGQDSYEQYF.